These 25 T cell receptor beta chains came from one sample sequenced in a study of blood T cell repertoires in COVID-19. Profiled with immunoSEQ multiplex PCR; TCRdb holds only in-frame clones, not every one. The table includes 200,000 to 250,000 clones, roughly 90% detected once. Material for sequencing was peripheral blood. The source of these receptors is a man younger than 45 who had recovered from COVID-19.

This clone showed up many times. V usage is TRBV2 and J usage is TRBJ2-3, with 7 bases that match TRBD1. Germline V CDR1 and CDR2: SNHLY, FYNNEI. The CDR3 length is 14 residues. V was clipped by 7 bases and J by 0 bases; unmatched bases: 4. The CDR3 loop reads CASNRDSSTDTQYF. The CDR3 nucleotides read TGTGCCAGCAACCGGGACAGCAGCACAGATACGCAGTATTTT.

J is TRBJ2-2 and V is TRBV4-3, with 9 bases fitting TRBD1. V shed 2 bases and J 5 bases; nucleotides not matched to a gene: 6. The CDR3 totals 16 residues. Germline lookup yields CDR1 LGHNA and CDR2 YSLEER. Here the CDR3 reads CASSQLDRGGTGELFF. CDR3 in DNA: TGCGCCAGCAGCCAATTAGACAGGGGGGGGACCGGGGAGCTGTTTTTT.

The chain uses TRBV6-1 and TRBJ1-1, with D perhaps TRBD1 (5 bases). V dropped 3 bases and J dropped 0 bases, with 11 bases sitting between them. The CDR3 loop spans 15 amino acids. Germline V CDR1 and CDR2: MNHNS, SASEGT. CDR3 sequence (DNA): TGTGCCAGCAGTGACAGGGCGAAGATGAACACTGAAGCTTTCTTT. As protein: CASSDRAKMNTEAFF.

This clone was picked up one time. The rearrangement joins TRBV4-2 to TRBJ2-1; 7 bases are a match to TRBD1. CDR3 length equals 13 residues. Germline lookup yields CDR1 LGHNA and CDR2 YNFKEQ. The ends lost 0 bases at V and 15 bases at J; junction bases unmatched: 8. The CDR3 reads CASSQDPSRDRFF. The CDR3 bases are TGTGCCAGCAGCCAAGATCCCTCGAGGGACAGGTTCTTC.

V and J are TRBV30 and TRBJ1-1; tentatively, D is TRBD1 (6 bases). In germline, CDR1 is GTSNPN, CDR2 SVGIG (reference sequence). Trimming removed 6 bases at V and 0 bases at J, with 11 bases between. This CDR3 is 13 amino acids long. The DNA for the CDR3 is TGTGCCTGTTACAGGGCCCTGAACACTGAAGCTTTCTTT. Translated, it gives CACYRALNTEAFF.

The chain employs TRBV4-3 and TRBJ2-1, with D possibly matching TRBD2 (5 bases). The CDR3 contains 15 residues. Germline assignment: CDR1 LGHNA and CDR2 YSLEER. Between the trimmed V and J ends, which lost 1 base and 0 bases, there was a span of 7 bases. The CDR3 bases are TGCGCCAGCAGCCAAGTTCGGGACTCCTACAATGAGCAGTTCTTC. Translated, it gives CASSQVRDSYNEQFF.

This clone was detected once. V usage is TRBV2 and J usage is TRBJ1-2; D possibly corresponds to TRBD1 (5 bases). The CDR3 spans 12 residues. V was cut by 11 bases and J by 8 bases, with 18 bases left in between. CDR1 and CDR2 from the germline V gene are SNHLY and FYNNEI. The CDR3 loop reads CAGGVAAYGYTF. The CDR3 bases are TGTGCCGGGGGGGTGGCAGCCTACGGCTACACCTTC.

The CDR3 loop is CASSLLGLNHQPQHF. DNA for the CDR3: TGTGCCAGCAGTTTACTCGGTTTGAACCATCAGCCCCAGCATTTT. The chain combines TRBV28 with TRBJ1-5; D not resolved. The V gene's germline CDR1 is MDHEN and CDR2 SYDVKM. Trimming removed 2 bases from V and 5 bases from J, with 13 bases in between. This CDR3 has 15 residues. The full variable domain, completed using reference TRBV28 and TRBJ1-5, is DVKVTQSSRYLVKRTGEKVFLECVQDMDHENMFWYRQDPGLGLRLIYFSYDVKMKEKGDIPEGYSVSREKKERFSLILESASTNQTSMYLCASSLLGLNHQPQHFGDGTRLSIL.

This clone was found once. The V and J genes are TRBV7-9 and TRBJ2-7; TRBD1 matches at 9 bases. Per the germline V gene, CDR1 is SEHNR and CDR2 is FQNEAQ (reference sequence). V shed 0 bases, J shed 0 bases, and the junction held 3 bases outside the gene matches. The CDR3 covers 16 residues. The CDR3: CASSLARTGASYEQYF. The CDR3 nucleotides read TGTGCCAGCAGCTTAGCACGGACAGGGGCCTCCTACGAGCAGTACTTC.

The chain recombines TRBV3-1 (or the pseudogene TRBV3-2) with TRBJ1-1; TRBD1 matches 8 bases. There are 14 residues in the CDR3. CDR1 is LGHDT, CDR2 YNNKEL, per germline (reference sequence). Germline trimming cut 6 bases from V and 5 bases from J; bases unmatched to any gene: 8. The CDR3 here is CASSQTGDGTEAFF. CDR3 nucleotides: TGTGCCAGCAGTCAGACAGGGGATGGGACTGAAGCTTTCTTT.

This chain links TRBV6-6 with TRBJ1-1; maybe TRBD1 (5 bases). CDR3 length equals 16 residues. Trimming cost V 6 bases and J 6 bases, with 23 bases left between them. Germline V lookup: CDR1 MNHNY, CDR2 SVGAGI (reference sequence). CDR3 DNA: TGTGCCAGCAGCCTCTCGATGGAGGGGTATTACTCTGAAGCTTTCTTT. Protein: CASSLSMEGYYSEAFF.

This chain uses TRBV2 with TRBJ2-7; tentatively, D is TRBD2 (7 bases). Germline-derived CDR1 and CDR2 are SNHLY and FYNNEI. The CDR3 contains 15 residues. V lost 6 bases, J lost 3 bases, and 18 bases lay in between. The CDR3 protein is CASRAGAGALYEQYF. DNA for the CDR3: TGTGCCAGCAGGGCCGGTGCGGGGGCCCTCTACGAGCAGTACTTC.

This chain uses TRBV7-6 with TRBJ1-4; D gene ambiguous. The germline CDR1 and CDR2 sequences are SGHVS and FNYEAQ. Trimming took off 2 bases at V and 8 bases at J, with 9 bases between the two ends. The CDR3 runs to 13 residues. CDR3 coding DNA: TGTGCCAGCAGCTTAAGAATCGGGGAAAAACTGTTTTTT. Translated: CASSLRIGEKLFF.

The V call is TRBV19, the J call TRBJ1-1; possibly TRBD1 for D (6 bases). The CDR3 runs 13 residues. V lost 9 bases, J lost 11 bases, and 22 bases lay in between. The germline gives CDR1 LNHDA, CDR2 SQIVND (reference sequence). CDR3 DNA sequence: TGTGCCAGCGATACGGGGGGCAGACTCCGGGCTTTCTTT. It codes for CASDTGGRLRAFF.

The genes are TRBV29-1 and TRBJ1-2, with D perhaps TRBD1 (6 bases). Germline CDR1 is SQVTM and CDR2 is ANQGSEA. This CDR3 has 14 residues. Trimming pared 3 bases from V and 3 bases from J, leaving 14 bases between. CDR3 DNA: TGCAGCGTTGATATGGGGGCGCGGGACTATGGCTACACCTTC. Translation gives CSVDMGARDYGYTF.

The chain couples TRBV27 to TRBJ2-2; no definite D call. The V end lost 7 bases, the J end lost 5 bases, and 8 bases lay between the germline ends. This CDR3 region has 12 residues. Germline V lookup: CDR1 MNHEY, CDR2 SMNVEV (reference sequence). The CDR3 loop is CASTPGTGELFF. CDR3 bases: TGTGCCAGCACCCCCGGGACCGGGGAGCTGTTTTTT.

The chain links TRBV19 to TRBJ1-1, with D perhaps TRBD1 (6 bases). The CDR3 extends over 17 amino acids. The V end lost 3 bases, the J end lost 0 bases, and 17 bases lay between the germline ends. Per germline, CDR1 LNHDA and CDR2 SQIVND (reference sequence). CDR3 residues: CASSIIGQGPMNTEAFF. The CDR3 region has the DNA TGTGCCAGTAGTATCATCGGGCAGGGGCCCATGAACACTGAAGCTTTCTTT. The variable domain in full, with the rest retrieved from reference TRBV19 and TRBJ1-1, is DGGITQSPKYLFRKEGQNVTLSCEQNLNHDAMYWYRQDPGQGLRLIYYSQIVNDFQKGDIAEGYSVSREKKESFPLTVTSAQKNPTAFYLCASSIIGQGPMNTEAFFGQGTRLTVV.

As for this clone: Other nucleotide sequences from this sample produce the same CDR3. The chain employs TRBV9 and TRBJ2-1, with D tentatively TRBD2 (5 bases). The CDR3 sequence is 15 residues long. Trimming left V 0 bases short and J 5 bases short, with 12 bases between. CDR1 SGDLS and CDR2 YYNGEE come from the germline V gene. The CDR3 DNA reads as TGTGCCAGCAGCGTAGTCCCGGGAACGGACAATGAGCAGTTCTTC. Its translation: CASSVVPGTDNEQFF.

The chain has TRBV7-2 and TRBJ2-5, with 8 bases lining up with TRBD1. The CDR3 is made up of 17 amino acids. Germline CDR1 and CDR2: SGHTA and FQGNSA. Germline trimming cut 1 base from V and 1 base from J; bases unmatched to any gene: 8. CDR3 DNA: TGTGCCAGCAGCTTAGGGCCCCCACAGGGGGGCCAAGAGACCCAGTACTTC. Residues: CASSLGPPQGGQETQYF.

The chain links TRBV9 to TRBJ2-7, with a weak D call TRBD1 (6 bases). CDR1 is SGDLS and CDR2 is YYNGEE in the germline V gene. V was pared by 0 bases and J by 5 bases, with 9 bases between. This CDR3 spans 13 amino acids. The CDR3 DNA reads as TGTGCCAGCAGCGTAGGACAGGTCCACGAGCAGTACTTC. This sequence encodes CASSVGQVHEQYF. The whole variable domain, remainder taken from reference TRBV9 and TRBJ2-7, is DSGVTQTPKHLITATGQRVTLRCSPRSGDLSVYWYQQSLDQGLQFLIQYYNGEERAKGNILERFSAQQFPDLHSELNLSSLELGDSALYFCASSVGQVHEQYFGPGTRLTVT.

The table lists this clone with a count of one. The V and J genes are TRBV7-2 and TRBJ2-3, with a possible D match to TRBD1 (5 bases). The germline V gene has CDR1 SGHTA and CDR2 FQGNSA. This CDR3 comprises 13 residues. Trimming took off 5 bases at V and 5 bases at J, with 11 bases between the two ends. CDR3 sequence reads: CASSGHIGDTQYF. Written as DNA, the CDR3 is TGTGCCAGCAGCGGACACATAGGAGATACGCAGTATTTT.

V and J are TRBV4-1 and TRBJ2-3; 12 bases agree with TRBD2. V lost 3 bases, J lost 2 bases, and 9 bases stayed unmatched. CDR1 is MGHRA, CDR2 YSYEKL, per germline. The CDR3 extends over 18 amino acids. Written as DNA, the CDR3 is TGCGCCAGCAGCCAGGAATATCTAGCGGGGGGGTACACAGATACGCAGTATTTT. It yields the protein CASSQEYLAGGYTDTQYF.

The chain joins TRBV5-8 to TRBJ1-5; D is possibly TRBD1 (5 bases). This CDR3 is 16 amino acids long. Between the trimmed V and J ends, which lost 5 bases and 3 bases, there was a span of 18 bases. The germline V gene has CDR1 SGHTS and CDR2 YDEGEE. The CDR3, as DNA: TGTGCCAGCAGATCTCTTCGGGGGGTTTCCAATCAGCCCCAGCATTTT. As protein: CASRSLRGVSNQPQHF.

The chain combines TRBV7-8 with TRBJ2-7; D is undetermined. Trimming removed 1 base at V and 6 bases at J, with 7 bases between. The CDR3 covers 12 residues. Germline values: CDR1 SGHVS, CDR2 FQNEAQ. CDR3 sequence (DNA): TGTGCCAGCAGCTTAGGACTGACCGAGCAGTACTTC. Protein product: CASSLGLTEQYF.

This clone has a single count. The genes are TRBV2 and TRBJ1-1; 7 nucleotides line up with TRBD1. Germline V gene lookup returns CDR1 SNHLY and CDR2 FYNNEI. This CDR3 has 14 amino acids. Trimming cost V 4 bases and J 5 bases; bases outside gene matches: 7. The CDR3 DNA reads as TGTGCCAGCAGTGCTTCGACAGGGAGGACTGAAGCTTTCTTT. This translates into CASSASTGRTEAFF.